Listed below are T cell receptor beta chains from one sample, sequenced in a study of T cell responses to AZD1222 COVID-19 vaccine. TCRdb keeps only in-frame clones here, not all; method: immunoSEQ multiplex PCR. The sample consists of roughly 120,000 clones, roughly 86% of them appearing once. The specimen comprised peripheral blood, sampled on day 0 of AZD1222 vaccination. The receptors were gathered from an adult in good health. CDR3s include the opening cysteine and the closing phenylalanine or tryptophan. Each record gives: clone size, D gene, J gene, CDR3 length, V gene, CDR3 DNA, CDR3 protein. A D gene is named only where the DNA matches it firmly. The listing skips clone size in some rows; elsewhere it reads once, few, many or a size class.

- | - | TRBJ2-7 | 16 | TRBV3-1/TRBV3-2 | TGTGCCAGCAGCCAAGAGATCACTAGCAGACCCTACGAGCAGTACTTC | CASSQEITSRPYEQYF
- | TRBD2 | TRBJ2-7 | 15 | TRBV7-9 | TGTGCCAGCAGCTTAGCGGGAGGGAAAATGTACGAGCAGTACTTC | CASSLAGGKMYEQYF
- | - | TRBJ2-3 | 14 | TRBV6-5 | TGTGCCAGCAAACCAATGGGGAGCACAGATACGCAGTATTTT | CASKPMGSTDTQYF
once | TRBD2 | TRBJ2-3 | 16 | TRBV28 | TGTGCCAGCAGTTTCTCGCGGGGGGCCCACACAGATACGCAGTATTTT | CASSFSRGAHTDTQYF
- | TRBD2 | TRBJ2-1 | 15 | TRBV18 | TGTGCCAGCTCCCCCGGACTAGCGGGAGTCGCTGAGCAGTTCTTC | CASSPGLAGVAEQFF
- | - | TRBJ2-5 | 14 | TRBV7-9 | TGTGCCAGCAACGAACCCCTACAGCCCCGGACCCAGTACTTC | CASNEPLQPRTQYF
- | TRBD1 | TRBJ1-5 | 14 | TRBV11-1 | TGTGCCAGCAGCTTGGACAGGGGGGGTTGGCCCCAGCATTTT | CASSLDRGGWPQHF
- | - | TRBJ2-7 | 12 | TRBV3-1/TRBV3-2 | TGTGCCAGCAGCCAGGTGATTTACGAGCAGTACTTC | CASSQVIYEQYF
- | - | TRBJ2-5 | 15 | TRBV5-8 | TGTGCCAGCAGCTTGGCCATGGGGAACCAAGAGACCCAGTACTTC | CASSLAMGNQETQYF
- | - | TRBJ1-1 | 13 | TRBV24-1 | TGTGCCACCAGGGGTAACATGAACACTGAAGCTTTCTTT | CATRGNMNTEAFF
- | TRBD2 | TRBJ2-1 | 13 | TRBV30 | TGTGCCTGGAGTGTGACTAGCCGTCGTGAGCAGTTCTTC | CAWSVTSRREQFF
- | - | TRBJ1-2 | 18 | TRBV10-1 | TGCGCCAGCAGTGTCGACAGGACGATTAATGGTATTAACTATGGCTACACCTTC | CASSVDRTINGINYGYTF
- | - | TRBJ1-2 | 14 | TRBV6-1 | TGTGCCAGCAGTGAGGGAGGGACATGGAGGGGCTACACCTTC | CASSEGGTWRGYTF
once | TRBD1 | TRBJ1-1 | 14 | TRBV7-9 | TGTGCCAGCAGTCCGGGACAGGGAAACACTGAAGCTTTCTTT | CASSPGQGNTEAFF
- | TRBD1 | TRBJ2-1 | 15 | TRBV28 | TGTGCCAGCAGTTTTCGGGGACAGGGGGCAAATGAGCAGTTCTTC | CASSFRGQGANEQFF
- | - | TRBJ2-1 | 14 | TRBV30 | TGTGCCTGGAGTCGGGACTCCTCCTACAATGAGCAGTTCTTC | CAWSRDSSYNEQFF
- | - | TRBJ2-7 | 17 | TRBV9 | TGTGCCAGCAGCCCACCACAAACGGGGGCAGGGATGAACGAGCAGTACTTC | CASSPPQTGAGMNEQYF
- | - | TRBJ1-1 | 16 | TRBV4-1 | TGCGCCAGCAGCCAAGATGGTTGGCAGGGGAACACTGAAGCTTTCTTT | CASSQDGWQGNTEAFF
few | TRBD1 | TRBJ1-2 | 13 | TRBV12-3/TRBV12-4 | TGTGCCAGCAGTTTACACAGGGGGTTTGGCTACACCTTC | CASSLHRGFGYTF
- | - | TRBJ1-6 | 13 | TRBV24-1 | TGTGCCACCAGTCGATCGGGTAATTCACCCCTCCACTTT | CATSRSGNSPLHF
- | - | TRBJ2-5 | 13 | TRBV7-3 | TGTGCCAGCAGCTTAGGACTGGGGGAGACCCAGTACTTC | CASSLGLGETQYF
- | - | TRBJ1-6 | 14 | TRBV27 | TGTGCCAGCAGATCCGGGACGGTAGATTCACCCCTCCACTTT | CASRSGTVDSPLHF
- | - | TRBJ1-4 | 14 | TRBV7-9 | TGTGCCAGCAACCTACTCCCAGGGCCTGAAAAACTGTTTTTT | CASNLLPGPEKLFF
- | - | TRBJ2-7 | 14 | TRBV30 | TGTGCCTGGAGTGTAGGGGACACTAGGACTCGTGAGTACTTC | CAWSVGDTRTREYF
once | - | TRBJ2-7 | 12 | TRBV7-9 | TGTGCCAGCAGCTTATTGGGGGACGAGCAGTACTTC | CASSLLGDEQYF
- | TRBD1 | TRBJ1-2 | 15 | TRBV10-3 | TGTGCCATCAGTGGGGACAGGGGGCAACGCTATGGCTACACCTTC | CAISGDRGQRYGYTF
- | TRBD1 | TRBJ1-1 | 18 | TRBV11-2 | TGTGCCAGCAGCTTAGATCTCGGAGCTGAGACAGGGGCGACTGAAGCTTTCTTT | CASSLDLGAETGATEAFF
- | - | TRBJ1-3 | 12 | TRBV19 | TGTGCCACCTGGGGTGCTGGAAACACCATATATTTT | CATWGAGNTIYF
- | - | TRBJ1-4 | 15 | TRBV7-9 | TGTGCCAGCAGCTTAGGAGGATTTAGGGGAGAAAAACTGTTTTTT | CASSLGGFRGEKLFF
- | - | TRBJ2-7 | 19 | TRBV21-1 | TGTGCCAGCAGCCGACGAAGGGGGCCACGGGACAGGGACCCTTACGAGCAGTACTTC | CASSRRRGPRDRDPYEQYF
- | - | TRBJ1-6 | 13 | TRBV12-3/TRBV12-4 | TGTGCCAGCAGTTTAGCAGTTCGGTCACCCCTCCACTTT | CASSLAVRSPLHF
- | - | TRBJ1-4 | 15 | TRBV13 | TGTGCCAGCAGCTTAGCGGGTCCACTGGGTGAAAAACTGTTTTTT | CASSLAGPLGEKLFF
- | - | TRBJ2-7 | 13 | TRBV2 | TGTGCCAGCAGTGAGCGGGGAACCTACGAGCAGTACTTC | CASSERGTYEQYF
- | - | TRBJ1-1 | 13 | TRBV10-3 | TGTGCCATTACCCGACACCCGAACACTGAAGCTTTCTTT | CAITRHPNTEAFF
once | - | TRBJ1-2 | 16 | TRBV4-2 | TGTGCCAGCAGCCAAGAGGCCCCCTGGCAGGGCCATGGCTACACCTTC | CASSQEAPWQGHGYTF
- | - | TRBJ2-7 | 13 | TRBV5-4 | TGTGCCAGCAGCTTGTACCTCCTCCGGGAGCAGTACTTC | CASSLYLLREQYF
- | - | TRBJ2-5 | 16 | TRBV10-3 | TGTGCCATCAGTGAGGGGGGTCTTGGAGACCAAGAGACCCAGTACTTC | CAISEGGLGDQETQYF
- | - | TRBJ1-1 | 13 | TRBV5-5 | TGTGCCAGCAGCTTGGATGTCTCCGCTGAAGCTTTCTTT | CASSLDVSAEAFF
- | - | TRBJ2-7 | 14 | TRBV27 | TGTGCCAGCAGTTTGTCAGGGGGGCCCTACGAGCAGTACTTC | CASSLSGGPYEQYF